This T cell receptor (beta chain) appears in the sequencing data of a study of T cell responses to AZD1222 COVID-19 vaccine. About the study: Analyses pooled second doses at about 4 or about 12 weeks.

The repertoire was sequenced with immunoSEQ multiplex PCR; TCRdb's copy has only in-frame clones and lacks some. The sample holds some 91,000 clones, approximately 92% seen once. The CDR3 length is 16 residues. Trimming removed 2 bases from V and 2 bases from J, with 13 bases in between. Germline-derived CDR1 and CDR2 are LNHDA and SQIVND (reference sequence). This receptor was taken from an adult in good health. The rearrangement uses TRBV19 and TRBJ1-5; D is ambiguous. Sequenced here: peripheral blood, sampled on day 0 of AZD1222 vaccination. The CDR3: CASSIILIHRNQPQHF. The CDR3 nucleotides read TGTGCCAGTAGTATAATACTTATACACCGCAATCAGCCCCAGCATTTT.